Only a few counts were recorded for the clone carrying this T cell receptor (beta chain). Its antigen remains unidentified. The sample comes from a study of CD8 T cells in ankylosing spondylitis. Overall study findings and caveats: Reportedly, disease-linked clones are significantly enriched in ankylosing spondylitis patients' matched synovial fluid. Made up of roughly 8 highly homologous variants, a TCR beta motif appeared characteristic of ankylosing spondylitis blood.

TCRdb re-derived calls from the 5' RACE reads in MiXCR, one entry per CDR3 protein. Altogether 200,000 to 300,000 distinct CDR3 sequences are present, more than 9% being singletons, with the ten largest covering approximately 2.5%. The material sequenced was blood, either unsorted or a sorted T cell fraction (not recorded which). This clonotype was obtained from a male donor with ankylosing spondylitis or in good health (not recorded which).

The CDR3, as DNA: TGCGCCAGCAGCCCCCCCGCGACGGACGGCTACACCTTC. It codes for CASSPPATDGYTF. The chain carries TRBV4-1 and TRBJ1-2; D is unclear. Germline assignment: CDR1 MGHRA and CDR2 YSYEKL. The V end lost 4 bases, the J end lost 8 bases, and 14 bases lay between the germline ends. The CDR3 spans 13 residues.